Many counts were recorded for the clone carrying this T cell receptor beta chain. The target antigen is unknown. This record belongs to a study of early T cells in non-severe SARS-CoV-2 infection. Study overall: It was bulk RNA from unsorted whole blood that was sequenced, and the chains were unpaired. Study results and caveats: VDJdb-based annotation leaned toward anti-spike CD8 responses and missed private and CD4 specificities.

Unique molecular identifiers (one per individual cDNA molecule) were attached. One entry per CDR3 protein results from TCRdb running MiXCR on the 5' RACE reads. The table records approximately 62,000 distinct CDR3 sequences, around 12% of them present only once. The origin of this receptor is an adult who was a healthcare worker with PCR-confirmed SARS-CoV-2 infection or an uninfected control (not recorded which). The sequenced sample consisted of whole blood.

The CDR3 here is CASSPRTSGPSTDTQYF. The CDR3 nucleotides read TGCGCCAGCAGCCCCAGGACTAGCGGTCCTAGCACAGATACGCAGTATTTT. The V call is TRBV5-1, the J call TRBJ2-3; 10 nucleotides match TRBD2. J was trimmed by 0 bases and V by 4 bases; bases with no gene match: 8. Germline V gives CDR1 SGHRS, CDR2 YFSETQ. There are 17 residues in the CDR3.